These 5 T cell receptor beta chains were sequenced from one sample in a study of beta chain features in type 1 diabetes. Regarding the study as a whole: Researchers report that Type 1 diabetes patients had moderately but significantly shorter TCRB CDR3s across all four CD4+ subsets.

No antigens are known for them. The isolated RNA, all of it, was reverse transcribed, so expressed TCRB transcripts were what got sequenced. Produced via immunoSEQ multiplex PCR; TCRdb's table is partial and in-frame only. This sample yields 250,000 to 300,000 clones, of which 24% are seen a single time; more than 0.009% belongs to the top ten. Input material: naive CD4+ T cells from blood. All receptors derive from a woman aged 30 to 39 with type 1 diabetes.

The rearrangement joins TRBV5-4 to TRBJ2-3; D gene uncertain. Trimming pared 4 bases from V and 0 bases from J, leaving 15 bases between. Germline CDR1 is SGHNT and CDR2 is YYREEE (reference sequence). This CDR3 region has 16 residues. The CDR3, as DNA: TGTGCCAGCAGCCCACAAACAAGGAGCAGCACAGATACGCAGTATTTT. Amino acids: CASSPQTRSSTDTQYF.

This clone was observed a few times. CDR3 nucleotides: TGTGCCAGCAGCTCCGGGACTAGCGCATACAATGAGCAGTTCTTC. Protein product: CASSSGTSAYNEQFF. The chain recombines TRBV5-4 with TRBJ2-1, with 10 bases that match TRBD2. CDR1 SGHNT and CDR2 YYREEE come from the germline V gene (reference sequence). After removal of 3 bases from V and 4 bases from J, the junction contained 4 bases not matched to a gene. The CDR3 loop spans 15 amino acids.

This chain connects TRBV7-9 to TRBJ2-7; unclear D gene. The germline CDR1 and CDR2 sequences are SEHNR and FQNEAQ (reference sequence). V lost 3 bases and J lost 4, with 7 bases in between. The CDR3 is 12 residues long. DNA for the CDR3: TGTGCCAGCAGCTTCGTTGTGTACGAGCAGTACTTC. Protein product: CASSFVVYEQYF.

This chain joins TRBV5-8 and TRBJ1-2, with a possible D match to TRBD1 (6 bases). Trimming removed 1 base at V and 6 bases at J, with 13 bases between. Per the germline V gene, CDR1 is SGHTS and CDR2 is YDEGEE. The CDR3 spans 14 residues. CDR3 nucleotides: TGTGCCAGCAGCTTGACGCGGGGGGCGCATGGCTACACCTTC. Amino acid sequence: CASSLTRGAHGYTF.

Only a few counts were recorded for this clone. The chain combines TRBV18 with TRBJ2-1; 11 nucleotides match TRBD2. Germline CDR1 reads KGHSH; CDR2 reads LQKENI. V shed 3 bases and J 6 bases; nucleotides not matched to a gene: 7. This CDR3 is 16 amino acids long. DNA of the CDR3: TGTGCCAGCTCACCGAGATCGGGACTAGCGGCCAATGAGCAGTTCTTC. It yields the protein CASSPRSGLAANEQFF.